The entry below gives a single TCR beta chain sequence along with its context. Its antigen remains undetermined. No base qualities exist here, and no much larger clone lies one base off it. The sample belongs to a study of cytomegalovirus exposure and HLA in healthy donors (TCRdb year 2017). Describing the broader study: According to a later analysis, one platform produced both the roughly 130 validation repertoires and the 666 repertoires of the first cohort. The study was designed to test whether signatures of past pathogen exposure could be identified by cataloging public T cell receptors. Along with the roughly 710-subject first cohort, a separate validation cohort of some 130 different subjects was used. The study combined high-throughput TCR immunosequencing, statistical association of individual TCRs with disease status, and machine learning to predict cytomegalovirus infection status.

The full study reports these points: The study gave a list of 150 to 200 TCR beta chains associated with cytomegalovirus. The validation cohort had no HLA typing available for a later analysis, so co-occurrence within that cohort was assessed over all 130 or so repertoires. Across donors, most TCR sequences were observed very rarely, whereas some public TCRs were present in many individuals. In both the original and validation cohorts, the classifier was reported to diagnose cytomegalovirus status with high specificity and sensitivity. The authors suggested that the approach could potentially be extended to other disease states and immunological phenotypes. In vitro tests confirmed that a few of the cytomegalovirus-associated TCR beta chains recognize cytomegalovirus antigens. Of the cluster scores, approximately 95% were above 0 in a later analysis, which found that TCRs clustered in the first cohort also tended to co-occur in the 120 validation repertoires.

The germline V gene (reference sequence) yields MNHEY for CDR1 and SMNVEV for CDR2. Relative to germline, V is 5 bases shorter and J is 3 bases shorter, with 8 bases between their ends. Taken from cysteine to phenylalanine, the CDR3 has 12 residues. CDR3 DNA only is kept here, 36 bases in frame from base 1. Library method: the immunoSEQ multiplex PCR assay. Per the authors' processing: A statistical classification framework was developed to diagnose cytomegalovirus status using the catalog of TCR beta chain sequences. What TCRdb holds here is the immuneACCESS table cut down to in-frame rearrangements. Part of the clones is not present; checked against another copy, under half of the missing clones reflect an unresolved V gene, and the others are unexplained. V and J calls and clone size are as listed in that table; D and trimming were resolved from the DNA. The table for this sample lists roughly 170,000 clones; 80% to 85% of them were counted only once. About 2.8% of the sample goes to the ten largest clones.

Separate from the approximately 670-subject first cohort, the validation cohort of around 130 subjects was the group to which the donors belonged. The sample taken for sequencing was PBMCs. This sequence was found in a woman between 18 and 30 years old in good health and CMV-seropositive. The rearrangement joined TRBV27 to TRBJ2-7; possibly the D gene is TRBD2, per 5 matching bases. Here the CDR3 is given as CASSAGGYEQYF. The nucleotide sequence reads as follows: TGTGCCAGCAGTGCAGGAGGCTACGAGCAGTACTTC.